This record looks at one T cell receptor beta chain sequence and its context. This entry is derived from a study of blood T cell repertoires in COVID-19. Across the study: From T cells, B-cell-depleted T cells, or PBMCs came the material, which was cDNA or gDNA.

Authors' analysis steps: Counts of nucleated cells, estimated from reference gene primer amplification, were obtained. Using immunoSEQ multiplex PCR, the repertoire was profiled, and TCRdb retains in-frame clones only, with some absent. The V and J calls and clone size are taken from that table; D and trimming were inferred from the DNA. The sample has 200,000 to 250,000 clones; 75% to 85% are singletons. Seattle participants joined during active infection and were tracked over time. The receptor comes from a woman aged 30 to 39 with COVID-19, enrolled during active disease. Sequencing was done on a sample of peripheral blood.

For the CDR3, the DNA is TGCAGCGTTGAAGATCTGGGAGGTCTCAACTATGGCTACACCTTC. This translates into CSVEDLGGLNYGYTF. This chain uses TRBV29-1 with TRBJ1-2; D is uncertain. V lost 0 bases and J 2 bases, leaving 13 bases between the germline ends. Germline assignment: CDR1 SQVTM and CDR2 ANQGSEA. CDR3 length equals 15 residues.